Each of the 32 T cell receptor beta chains below was sequenced from the same sample in a study of vaccination effects on CD4 cells after COVID-19 (dated 2022 in TCRdb). After more than nine days of culture, CD4+ T cells were isolated with the EasySep CD4+ T cell isolation kit. Each participant got two doses of an mRNA SARS-CoV-2 vaccine, either BNT162b2 or mRNA-1273. No cognate antigen is known for these TCRs. The method behind the library was the immunoSEQ multiplex PCR assay. The immuneACCESS repertoire file appears here via TCRdb, limited to in-frame rearrangements. These files lack a portion of the clones; in checked studies, under half of the deficit traces to unresolved V genes, and the cause of the others is not known. Here the sample has tens of thousands of clones; 74% occur a single time. The ten top clones hold around 14% of the sample. The sample in question was CD4+ T cells from PBMCs cultured without peptide, obtained after COVID-19 vaccination. These receptors were collected from a human donor who received a COVID-19 vaccine.

J is TRBJ1-4 and V is TRBV6-4; 7 bases are shared with TRBD1. Per the germline V gene, CDR1 is MRHNA and CDR2 is SNTAGT. V lost 7 bases and J lost 4; bases outside the gene matches: 9. The CDR3 has 15 residues. The DNA for the CDR3 is TGTGCCAGCATCGTCCGGGACAGACATAATGAAAAACTGTTTTTT. It encodes CASIVRDRHNEKLFF.

V and J are TRBV9 and TRBJ1-2; D is ambiguous. The CDR3 length is 13 residues. V was trimmed by 3 bases and J by 8 bases, leaving 14 bases between them. CDR1 is SGDLS and CDR2 is YYNGEE in the germline V gene. The CDR3 nucleotides are TGTGCCAGCAGCGAGTCCACGGGTGGGGGCTACACCTTC. Amino acids: CASSESTGGGYTF.

This chain connects TRBV30 to TRBJ2-1; either TRBD1 or TRBD2 may supply D (6 bases each). This CDR3 has 14 residues. The germline V gene encodes CDR1 GTSNPN and CDR2 SVGIG (reference sequence). V lost 4 bases, J lost 7 bases, and 17 bases lay in between. CDR3 DNA sequence: TGTGCCTGGACATTGGGGGGCGTGTTGAATGAGCAGTTCTTC. Its protein is CAWTLGGVLNEQFF.

The V call is TRBV5-6, the J call TRBJ2-1; D uncertain. This CDR3 has 16 residues. Trimming shortened V by 1 base and J by 0 bases, and 11 bases separated the two germline ends. CDR1 and CDR2 from the germline V gene are SGHDT and YYEEEE. CDR3 amino acids: CASSLRLKSSYNEQFF. The CDR3 nucleotides read TGTGCCAGCAGCTTGCGCCTTAAGAGCTCCTACAATGAGCAGTTCTTC.

The V and J genes are TRBV24-1 and TRBJ2-2; 12 bases fit TRBD2. The length of the CDR3 is 15 residues. The V and J ends lost 7 bases and 5 bases, in that order; junction bases with no gene match: 4. The germline V gene has CDR1 KGHDR and CDR2 SFDVKD. The CDR3 DNA sequence: TGTGCCACCAGATCTAGCGGGGGGGCTACCGGGGAGCTGTTTTTT. It specifies CATRSSGGATGELFF.

In DNA form, the CDR3 reads TGTGCCAGCAGCTTAGTTTCAATCCCGGGACAGGGGCGACGGGAGCAGTACTTC. Protein: CASSLVSIPGQGRREQYF. The chain is built from TRBV7-8 and TRBJ2-7; 10 nucleotides line up with TRBD1. Trimming at V came to 1 base and at J to 7 bases, leaving 16 bases not matched to a gene. CDR3 length: 18 residues. Germline-derived CDR1 and CDR2 are SGHVS and FQNEAQ.

The chain joins TRBV9 to TRBJ2-2; D tentatively fits TRBD1 or TRBD2 (5 bases each). The CDR3 totals 13 residues. From germline, CDR1 is SGDLS and CDR2 YYNGEE. V lost 7 bases, J lost 13 bases, and 20 bases lay in between. This CDR3 reads CASRRAGRVWLFF. CDR3 sequence (DNA): TGTGCCAGCCGCCGCGCGGGCAGGGTGTGGCTGTTTTTT.

This rearrangement joins TRBV7-2 to TRBJ2-7; TRBD2 agrees at 8 bases. V was clipped by 5 bases and J by 3 bases; unmatched bases: 6. Germline V gene data show CDR1 as SGHTA and CDR2 as FQGNSA. The CDR3 is 14 residues long. The CDR3 nucleotides read TGTGCCAGCAGCGGGCGGGGGGCTTACTACGAGCAGTACTTC. Residues: CASSGRGAYYEQYF.

This chain uses TRBV6-5 with TRBJ2-7; 12 positions match TRBD2. The junction had 0 bases not matched to a gene; V was cut back by 0 bases and J by 3 bases. This CDR3 contains 15 residues. Germline loops: CDR1 MNHEY, CDR2 SVGAGI. CDR3 DNA: TGTGCCAGCAGTTACTCGACTAGCGGGGGCTACGAGCAGTACTTC. Its protein product is CASSYSTSGGYEQYF.

This clone was seen more than once but under ten times. The V and J genes are TRBV6-5 and TRBJ2-7, with TRBD1 identical over 7 bases. The V segment lost 9 bases and the J segment 5 bases; nucleotides outside the gene matches: 16. Germline values: CDR1 MNHEY, CDR2 SVGAGI. This CDR3 contains 15 residues. The chain's CDR3 is CASRFSGKGGHEQYF. In DNA, the CDR3 is TGTGCCAGTCGCTTCTCCGGAAAAGGGGGCCACGAGCAGTACTTC.

The J gene is TRBJ1-1, the V gene TRBV21-1; TRBD1, the D gene given by the table, was not confirmed from the DNA. TRBV21-1 counts as a pseudogene. This CDR3 is 18 amino acids long. The CDR3 DNA is TGTGCCAGCAGCTCCCCTCGACAGGGGGCACAGGAGAACACTGAAGCTTTCTTT. This translates into CASSSPRQGAQENTEAFF.

The chain uses TRBV6-5 and TRBJ2-1, with 9 bases aligning to TRBD1. Germline CDR1 and CDR2: MNHEY and SVGAGI. The CDR3 length is 16 residues. The junction had 8 bases not matched to a gene; V was cut back by 0 bases and J by 8 bases. The CDR3 is CASSYSRDRARDEQFF. CDR3 coding DNA: TGTGCCAGCAGTTACTCGAGGGACAGGGCTCGTGATGAGCAGTTCTTC.

The V and J genes are TRBV9 and TRBJ1-4, with D hard to call. Trimming pared 4 bases from V and 0 bases from J, leaving 7 bases between. This CDR3 has 14 amino acids. Germline CDR1 reads SGDLS; CDR2 reads YYNGEE. CDR3 loop: CASSPVATNEKLFF. The CDR3 region has the DNA TGTGCCAGCAGCCCGGTTGCAACTAATGAAAAACTGTTTTTT.

The rearrangement joins TRBV7-2 to TRBJ1-6; 10 bases are a match to TRBD1. The J segment lost 8 bases and the V segment lost 6 bases, leaving 1 base of the junction unmatched. The germline V gene encodes CDR1 SGHTA and CDR2 FQGNSA. CDR3 length equals 13 residues. The DNA of the CDR3 is TGTGCCAGCAGGGGACAGGGGTATTCACCCCTCCACTTT. Amino acids: CASRGQGYSPLHF.

CDR3 nucleotide sequence: TGTGCCAGCAGCTTTTTTTTCGACACCTCCTACGAGCAGTACTTC. This gives the protein CASSFFFDTSYEQYF. The genes are TRBV7-2 and TRBJ2-7; no definite D call. The CDR3 runs 15 residues. Germline V lookup: CDR1 SGHTA, CDR2 FQGNSA. V was cut by 3 bases and J by 0 bases, with 12 bases left in between.

The chain has TRBV13 and TRBJ1-1, with a weak D call TRBD1 (5 bases). In germline, CDR1 is PRHDT, CDR2 FYEKMQ (reference sequence). Between the trimmed V and J ends, which lost 6 bases and 1 base, there was a span of 12 bases. The CDR3 is 14 residues long. CDR3 amino acids: CASRRFGGNTEAFF. The CDR3 region has the DNA TGTGCCAGCAGGCGCTTTGGGGGGAACACTGAAGCTTTCTTT.

The chain couples TRBV5-1 to TRBJ2-2; 11 bases fit TRBD1. Per germline, CDR1 SGHRS and CDR2 YFSETQ. The CDR3 has 14 amino acids. Trimming took 4 bases from V and 5 from J; bases not matched to a gene: 1. CDR3 amino acids: CASSGDRGTGELFF. Here the CDR3 DNA reads TGCGCCAGCAGCGGGGACAGGGGGACCGGGGAGCTGTTTTTT.

The chain combines TRBV5-1 with TRBJ1-3; D unclear. CDR1 and CDR2 from the germline V gene are SGHRS and YFSETQ. This CDR3 spans 15 amino acids. Trimming cost V 1 base and J 4 bases, with 12 bases left between them. The CDR3 region is CASSLLGLDGNTIYF. CDR3 coding DNA: TGCGCCAGCAGCTTGCTGGGGTTAGACGGAAACACCATATATTTT.

The V call is TRBV28, the J call TRBJ1-1; 10 nucleotides align to TRBD1. The CDR3 has 15 amino acids. With 6 bases clipped from V and 6 bases from J, the junction kept 10 bases outside the gene matches. Germline CDR1 MDHEN, CDR2 SYDVKM. CDR3 in DNA: TGTGCCAGCAGCTCGACCGGGACAGGGGAACCTGAAGCTTTCTTT. It translates to CASSSTGTGEPEAFF.

This sequence joins TRBV28 and TRBJ1-2; D not resolved. The CDR3 spans 14 residues. Germline loops: CDR1 MDHEN, CDR2 SYDVKM. The V gene lost 5 bases and the J gene lost 6 bases, with 16 bases spanning the gap. Here the CDR3 reads CASSPPGLHNGYTF. Written as DNA, the CDR3 is TGTGCCAGCAGTCCCCCGGGTCTTCACAATGGCTACACCTTC.

The J gene is TRBJ1-6, the V gene TRBV28; a weak D match, TRBD1 (6 bases). CDR3 size: 14 residues. V was pared by 8 bases and J by 6 bases, with 14 bases between. Germline lookup yields CDR1 MDHEN and CDR2 SYDVKM. CDR3 amino acids: CASAIGTFNSPLHF. CDR3 sequence (DNA): TGTGCCAGCGCGATCGGGACATTTAATTCACCCCTCCACTTT.

V gene TRBV30 combines with J gene TRBJ1-5; unclear D gene. In germline, CDR1 is GTSNPN, CDR2 SVGIG (reference sequence). V was clipped by 1 base and J by 4 bases, with 14 bases between them. The CDR3 extends over 15 amino acids. The CDR3 coding sequence is TGTGCCTGGAGTGAAGTCTCACTCAGAAATCAGCCCCAGCATTTT. This translates into CAWSEVSLRNQPQHF. Full variable domain (remainder filled in from reference TRBV30 and TRBJ1-5): SQTIHQWPATLVQPVGSPLSLECTVEGTSNPNLYWYRQAAGRGLQLLFYSVGIGQISSEVPQNLSASRPQDRQFILSSKKLLLSDSGFYLCAWSEVSLRNQPQHFGDGTRLSIL.

The genes are TRBV6-5 and TRBJ2-3, with 9 bases identical to TRBD1. With V trimmed by 6 bases and J by 3 bases, 7 bases remained unmatched. The CDR3 has 15 amino acids. The germline CDR1 and CDR2 sequences are MNHEY and SVGAGI. CDR3 sequence reads: CASSYGQGRTDTQYF. DNA of the CDR3: TGTGCCAGCAGCTATGGACAGGGGAGGACAGATACGCAGTATTTT.

The genes are TRBV2 and TRBJ2-3; D assignment may be TRBD1 or TRBD2 (5 bases each). Trimming pared 1 base from V and 0 bases from J, leaving 8 bases between. The CDR3 is made up of 15 amino acids. Germline CDR1 SNHLY, CDR2 FYNNEI. CDR3 sequence: CASSEGGGSTDTQYF. DNA for the CDR3: TGTGCCAGCAGTGAAGGTGGGGGTAGCACAGATACGCAGTATTTT.

This chain joins TRBV7-9 and TRBJ2-2; 12 bases are shared with TRBD2. Germline lookup yields CDR1 SEHNR and CDR2 FQNEAQ (reference sequence). The length of the CDR3 is 15 residues. With V trimmed by 5 bases and J by 4 bases, 2 bases remained unmatched. The DNA for the CDR3 is TGTGCCAGCAGCCAGACTAGCGGGAGCACCGGGGAGCTGTTTTTT. It yields the protein CASSQTSGSTGELFF.

The rearrangement links TRBV6-2 or TRBV6-3 to TRBJ2-1; 8 bases map to TRBD1. With 0 bases clipped from V and 7 bases from J, the junction kept 8 bases outside the gene matches. The CDR3 totals 16 residues. CDR1 is MNHEY, CDR2 SVGEGT, per germline. DNA for the CDR3: TGTGCCAGCAGTTACTCGTTTGCAGGGGGCATAAATGAGCAGTTCTTC. Residues: CASSYSFAGGINEQFF.

DNA for the CDR3: TGTGCCAGCAGTGAATCGGGTCCGCGGGACTATGGCTACACCTTC. Protein: CASSESGPRDYGYTF. The chain has TRBV25-1 and TRBJ1-2; D call uncertain. The CDR3 totals 15 residues. Germline V gene sequence: CDR1 MGHDK, CDR2 SYGVNS. V was shortened by 1 base and J by 3 bases, with 12 bases between the two germline ends.

This chain links TRBV5-5 with TRBJ2-5, with 11 bases identical to TRBD2. Germline V gene data show CDR1 as SGHKS and CDR2 as YYEKEE (reference sequence). CDR3 size: 18 residues. The V and J ends lost 4 bases and 7 bases, in that order; junction bases with no gene match: 18. Here the CDR3 reads CASSPLPGTSGPQTTQYF. DNA for the CDR3: TGTGCCAGCAGCCCGCTACCCGGGACTAGCGGACCCCAAACGACCCAGTACTTC.

There are a few counts of this clone. The J gene is TRBJ1-6, the V gene TRBV5-1, with no clear D. Looked up from germline, CDR1 is SGHRS and CDR2 is YFSETQ. The CDR3 contains 15 residues. Deletions cut 1 base from V and 8 bases from J, with 13 bases between. The CDR3 spells CASSLTGRRYSPLHF. CDR3 DNA: TGCGCCAGCAGCTTGACTGGCAGGAGATATTCACCCCTCCACTTT.

V usage is TRBV5-8 and J usage is TRBJ2-5, with D tentatively TRBD1 or TRBD2 (6 bases each). The CDR3 covers 17 residues. The germline V gene encodes CDR1 SGHTS and CDR2 YDEGEE. Trimming stripped 3 bases from V and 0 bases from J, with 18 bases between. The CDR3 nucleotides read TGTGCCAGCAGCTACACGAGGGGGGATTGGTACCAAGAGACCCAGTACTTC. Its protein is CASSYTRGDWYQETQYF.

This chain connects TRBV27 to TRBJ2-3; 13 nucleotides match TRBD2. CDR1 MNHEY and CDR2 SMNVEV come from the germline V gene (reference sequence). J gave up 2 bases and V 4 bases, and 9 bases lay outside the gene matches. There are 18 residues in the CDR3. In nucleotides, the CDR3 is TGTGCCAGCAGTTCCCGGACTAGCGGGAGTCGGTACACAGATACGCAGTATTTT. Amino acids: CASSSRTSGSRYTDTQYF.

The J gene is TRBJ1-5, the V gene TRBV6-5, with no clear D. The V and J ends lost 6 bases and 4 bases respectively, with 10 bases between them. Germline CDR1 reads MNHEY; CDR2 reads SVGAGI. The CDR3 is 13 residues long. The CDR3 reads CASRALKNQPQHF. CDR3 sequence (DNA): TGTGCCAGCAGGGCACTAAAGAATCAGCCCCAGCATTTT.